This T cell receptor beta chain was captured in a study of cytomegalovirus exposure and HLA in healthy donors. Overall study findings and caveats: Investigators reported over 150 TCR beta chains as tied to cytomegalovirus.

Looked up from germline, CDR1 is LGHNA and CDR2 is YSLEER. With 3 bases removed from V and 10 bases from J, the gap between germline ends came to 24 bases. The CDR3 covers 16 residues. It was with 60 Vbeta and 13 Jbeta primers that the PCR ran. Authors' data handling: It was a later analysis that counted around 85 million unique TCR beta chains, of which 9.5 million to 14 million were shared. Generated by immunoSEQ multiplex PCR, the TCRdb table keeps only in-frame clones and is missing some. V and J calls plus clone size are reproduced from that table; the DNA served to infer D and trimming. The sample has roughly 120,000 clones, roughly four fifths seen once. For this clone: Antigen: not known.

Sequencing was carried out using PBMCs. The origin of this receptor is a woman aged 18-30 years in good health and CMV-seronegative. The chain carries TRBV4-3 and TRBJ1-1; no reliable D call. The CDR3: CASSQVDNVKDGGAFF. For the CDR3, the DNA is TGCGCCAGCAGCCAGGTAGACAATGTCAAGGACGGAGGAGCTTTCTTT.